The 7 T cell receptor beta chains below were found in one sample sequenced in a study of early T cells in non-severe SARS-CoV-2 infection. TCRdb re-called the 5' RACE reads with MiXCR, one entry per CDR3 protein. The sample contains around 33,000 distinct CDR3 sequences, roughly 6% of which appear only once. What was sequenced was whole blood. Receptors originate from an adult who was a healthcare worker with PCR-confirmed SARS-CoV-2 infection or an uninfected control (not recorded which).

This clonotype was observed at least ten times. The V gene is TRBV12-3 or TRBV12-4, the J gene TRBJ2-7; 12 nucleotides match TRBD1. Germline trimming cut 6 bases from V and 7 bases from J; bases unmatched to any gene: 7. The CDR3 extends over 14 amino acids. The CDR3 DNA reads as TGTGCCAGCAGCAGGGACAGGGGGCTAGAAGAGCAGTACTTC. Translated: CASSRDRGLEEQYF.

Worth noting for this clonotype: Being one base from a much bigger clone, this may be a read error. The chain joins TRBV18 to TRBJ2-3; the D is unclear. The CDR3 extends over 13 amino acids. Germline CDR1 reads KGHSH; CDR2 reads LQKENI. The CDR3 DNA reads as TGTGCCAGCGACGGATCACAAACAGATACGCGGTATTTT. It specifies CASDGSQTDTRYF.

This clonotype was found many times. V gene TRBV29-1 combines with J gene TRBJ1-5; TRBD1 matches at 7 bases. Germline V CDR1 and CDR2: SQVTM, ANQGSEA. After removal of 5 bases from V and 2 bases from J, the junction contained 3 bases not matched to a gene. This CDR3 has 13 amino acids. Here the CDR3 DNA reads TGCAGCGTTAGACAGGGCGGCAATCAGCCCCAGCATTTT. This gives the protein CSVRQGGNQPQHF. The full variable domain, completed using reference TRBV29-1 and TRBJ1-5, is SAVISQKPSRDICQRGTSLTIQCQVDSQVTMMFWYRQQPGQSLTLIATANQGSEATYESGFVIDKFPISRPNLTFSTLTVSNMSPEDSSIYLCSVRQGGNQPQHFGDGTRLSIL.

This clonotype was counted many times. This sequence joins TRBV5-1 and TRBJ2-7; the match to TRBD1 covers 7 bases. The CDR3 sequence is 17 residues long. Germline CDR1 reads SGHRS; CDR2 reads YFSETQ. With 0 bases clipped from V and 0 bases from J, the junction kept 9 bases outside the gene matches. The CDR3 here is CASSLVVQTGSSYEQYF. CDR3 coding DNA: TGCGCCAGCAGCTTGGTCGTCCAGACAGGGAGCTCCTACGAGCAGTACTTC.

Many counts were recorded for this clonotype. This chain connects TRBV10-1 to TRBJ2-3, with 11 nucleotides matching TRBD2. The CDR3 contains 14 residues. Germline CDR1 WNHNN, CDR2 SYGVQD (reference sequence). With 4 bases clipped from V and 3 bases from J, the junction kept 0 bases outside the gene matches. The CDR3 reads CASSASGGTDTQYF. The CDR3 coding sequence is TGCGCCAGCAGTGCTAGCGGGGGGACAGATACGCAGTATTTT.

There are many counts of this clonotype. V gene TRBV30 combines with J gene TRBJ2-7; D gene ambiguous. Germline values: CDR1 GTSNPN, CDR2 SVGIG (reference sequence). The CDR3 consists of 11 residues. Trimming removed 0 bases at V and 6 bases at J, with 6 bases between. CDR3 bases: TGTGCCTGGAGTGTGGGGATCGAGCAGTACTTC. Translation gives CAWSVGIEQYF.

V gene TRBV12-3 or TRBV12-4 combines with J gene TRBJ1-6; D gene uncertain. The CDR3 spans 14 residues. Trimming cost V 3 bases and J 7 bases, with 10 bases left between them. The CDR3 nucleotides read TGTGCCAGCAGTTTCTCAGCCCAGAATTCACCCCTCCACTTT. This gives the protein CASSFSAQNSPLHF.